The 5 T cell receptor beta chains below were found in one sample sequenced in a study of sequential checkpoint blockade in melanoma. Treatment meaning: randomized to nivolumab then ipilimumab (arm A) or the reverse (arm B). Data came from immunoSEQ multiplex PCR; TCRdb stores just in-frame clones and leaves some out. The sample yields 25,000 to 35,000 clones, under 85% seen once. Here the sequenced sample was CD8+ T cells sorted from blood (inferred from file names), taken from a patient given nivolumab and ipilimumab in sequence. These receptors came from a human donor with melanoma.

The gene calls are TRBV5-4 and TRBJ2-5, with TRBD2 identical over 7 bases. CDR1 is SGHNT and CDR2 is YYREEE in the germline V gene (reference sequence). V shed 1 base, J shed 2 bases, and the junction held 2 bases outside the gene matches. The CDR3 totals 14 residues. In DNA form, the CDR3 reads TGTGCCAGCAGCTTGACTAGCGATCAAGAGACCCAGTACTTC. Its translation: CASSLTSDQETQYF.

The V and J genes are TRBV7-2 and TRBJ1-6, with D perhaps TRBD1 (5 bases). V was pared by 2 bases and J by 0 bases, with 8 bases between. This CDR3 has 16 amino acids. Germline assignment: CDR1 SGHTA and CDR2 FQGNSA. The CDR3, as DNA: TGTGCCAGCAGCTTACAGGGAAGCTCCTATAATTCACCCCTCCACTTT. Protein: CASSLQGSSYNSPLHF.

The gene calls are TRBV5-4 and TRBJ2-1; TRBD2 matches at 8 bases. The V gene's germline CDR1 is SGHNT and CDR2 YYREEE (reference sequence). V trimming: 4 bases; J trimming: 2 bases; junction bases outside the gene matches: 5. The CDR3 length is 15 residues. The CDR3 region has the DNA TGTGCCAGCAGCCTCAGCGGGAGCGCCTACAATGAGCAGTTCTTC. This gives the protein CASSLSGSAYNEQFF.

V gene TRBV27 combines with J gene TRBJ1-1, with a tentative D call TRBD1 (6 bases). Looked up from germline, CDR1 is MNHEY and CDR2 is SMNVEV (reference sequence). The CDR3 is 13 amino acids. V was trimmed by 2 bases and J by 11 bases, leaving 15 bases between them. For the CDR3, the DNA is TGTGCCAGCAGTTTACAAGTGGCAGGGGAGGCTTTCTTT. Protein sequence: CASSLQVAGEAFF.

The chain joins TRBV28 to TRBJ2-7, with 13 bases fitting TRBD2. This CDR3 spans 15 amino acids. CDR1 and CDR2 from the germline V gene are MDHEN and SYDVKM. V trimming: 6 bases; J trimming: 5 bases; junction bases outside the gene matches: 7. DNA for the CDR3: TGTGCCAGCAGGCGGACTAGCGGGAGAAACGACGAGCAGTACTTC. Translated, it gives CASRRTSGRNDEQYF.